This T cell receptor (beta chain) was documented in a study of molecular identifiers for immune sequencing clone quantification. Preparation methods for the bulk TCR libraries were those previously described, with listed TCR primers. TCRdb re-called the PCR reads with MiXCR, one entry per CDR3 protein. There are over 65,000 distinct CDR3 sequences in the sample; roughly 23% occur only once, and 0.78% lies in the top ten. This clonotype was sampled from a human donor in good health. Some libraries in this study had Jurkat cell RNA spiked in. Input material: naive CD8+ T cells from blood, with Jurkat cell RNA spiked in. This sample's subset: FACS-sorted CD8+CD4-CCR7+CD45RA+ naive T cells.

The CDR3 bases are TGCGCCAGCAGCACTTCCGAGACAGGGCCCTACAATGAGCAGTTCTTC. Encoded protein: CASSTSETGPYNEQFF. V and J are TRBV5-1 and TRBJ2-1, with TRBD1 matching over 7 bases. CDR1 is SGHRS, CDR2 YFSETQ, per germline. This CDR3 region has 16 residues. Germline trimming cut 4 bases from V and 2 bases from J; bases unmatched to any gene: 9.